These 30 T cell receptor beta chains were all obtained from the same sample, sequenced in a study of cytomegalovirus exposure and HLA in healthy donors. PCR was performed using 60 Vbeta and 13 Jbeta primers. TCRdb's table, derived via immunoSEQ multiplex PCR, lists solely in-frame clones and lacks some. The sample yields approximately 110,000 clones, around 67% seen once. The sequenced sample was PBMCs. The source is a man in his sixties in good health and CMV-seropositive.

This chain connects TRBV5-8 to TRBJ1-5, with a tentative D call TRBD1 (5 bases). V dropped 3 bases and J dropped 5 bases, with 15 bases sitting between them. The germline V gene has CDR1 SGHTS and CDR2 YDEGEE. The CDR3 contains 15 residues. CDR3 sequence: CASSWGSGIYQPQHF. Written as DNA, the CDR3 is TGTGCCAGCAGCTGGGGGAGCGGGATTTATCAGCCCCAGCATTTT.

This rearrangement joins TRBV19 to TRBJ1-1; possible D gene TRBD1, 6 bases. The germline CDR1 and CDR2 sequences are LNHDA and SQIVND (reference sequence). Trimming cost V 5 bases and J 0 bases, with 10 bases left between them. The CDR3 length is 14 residues. CDR3: CASSEGGMNTEAFF. CDR3 in DNA: TGTGCCAGTAGTGAAGGGGGTATGAACACTGAAGCTTTCTTT.

V is TRBV5-8 and J is TRBJ2-3; unclear D gene. The CDR3 is made up of 14 amino acids. The V end was cut by 0 bases, the J end by 0 bases, with 5 bases between. Germline-derived CDR1 and CDR2 are SGHTS and YDEGEE. In DNA form, the CDR3 reads TGTGCCAGCAGCTTGGATACTAGCACAGATACGCAGTATTTT. Protein: CASSLDTSTDTQYF.

The chain uses TRBV30 and TRBJ1-2; D not certain. Germline lookup yields CDR1 GTSNPN and CDR2 SVGIG (reference sequence). This CDR3 region has 12 residues. The V gene lost 2 bases and the J gene lost 8 bases, with 12 bases spanning the gap. CDR3 bases: TGTGCCTGGAGTCCGAGACAAGACGGCTACACCTTC. It specifies CAWSPRQDGYTF. The full variable domain, completed using reference TRBV30 and TRBJ1-2, is SQTIHQWPATLVQPVGSPLSLECTVEGTSNPNLYWYRQAAGRGLQLLFYSVGIGQISSEVPQNLSASRPQDRQFILSSKKLLLSDSGFYLCAWSPRQDGYTFGSGTRLTVV.

V and J are TRBV4-1 and TRBJ2-1, with TRBD1 matching over 8 bases. Germline lookup yields CDR1 MGHRA and CDR2 YSYEKL. This CDR3 has 13 amino acids. Germline trimming cut 9 bases from V and 6 bases from J; bases unmatched to any gene: 7. CDR3 residues: CAREVGQGNEQFF. The CDR3 DNA reads as TGCGCCAGAGAGGTCGGACAGGGCAATGAGCAGTTCTTC.

The genes are TRBV19 and TRBJ1-1, with a weak D call TRBD1 (5 bases). The length of the CDR3 is 16 residues. Looked up from germline, CDR1 is LNHDA and CDR2 is SQIVND (reference sequence). Trimming took 5 bases from V and 1 from J, leaving 17 bases between them. CDR3 DNA: TGTGCCAGTAGTGGGACGGGAGCCGGAAGGAACACTGAAGCTTTCTTT. Translation: CASSGTGAGRNTEAFF.

This chain uses TRBV29-1 with TRBJ2-3, with TRBD1 matching 7 bases. In germline, CDR1 is SQVTM, CDR2 ANQGSEA. V dropped 3 bases and J dropped 3; count of bases not matched to a gene: 3. This CDR3 region has 13 residues. The CDR3 region is CSVEGTDTDTQYF. CDR3 nucleotides: TGCAGCGTTGAGGGGACAGATACAGATACGCAGTATTTT.

The chain recombines TRBV5-8 with TRBJ2-6, with D unresolved. Trimming left V 3 bases short and J 0 bases short, with 10 bases between. The V gene's germline CDR1 is SGHTS and CDR2 YDEGEE. This CDR3 has 16 residues. Here the CDR3 reads CASSYGASSGANVLTF. CDR3 bases: TGTGCCAGCAGCTACGGAGCCAGCTCTGGGGCCAACGTCCTGACTTTC.

The chain combines TRBV6-5 with TRBJ1-3, with a tentative D call TRBD1 (6 bases). With 6 bases removed from V and 2 bases from J, the gap between germline ends came to 11 bases. Germline CDR1 MNHEY, CDR2 SVGAGI. CDR3 length: 14 amino acids. The DNA of the CDR3 is TGTGCCAGCAGATTACAGGGTCCTGGAAACACCATATATTTT. This sequence encodes CASRLQGPGNTIYF.

The CDR3 here is CASSYSGRGQPQHF. CDR3 DNA sequence: TGTGCCAGCAGCTACTCTGGGAGAGGTCAGCCCCAGCATTTT. The V gene is TRBV28, the J gene TRBJ1-5; D is undetermined. V was cut by 6 bases and J by 6 bases, with 15 bases left in between. The germline gives CDR1 MDHEN, CDR2 SYDVKM. CDR3 length: 14 residues.

V gene TRBV15 combines with J gene TRBJ2-5; 11 bases map to TRBD2. The CDR3 covers 17 residues. Germline CDR1 LNHNV, CDR2 YYDKDF (reference sequence). The ends lost 2 bases at V and 0 bases at J; junction bases unmatched: 5. The CDR3: CATSRLTSGGYQETQYF. The CDR3 nucleotides are TGTGCCACCAGCAGACTTACTAGCGGGGGCTACCAAGAGACCCAGTACTTC.

This chain joins TRBV5-1 and TRBJ2-5, with 7 positions matching TRBD1. V was pared by 5 bases and J by 1 base, with 14 bases of the junction left unmatched. Germline V gene sequence: CDR1 SGHRS, CDR2 YFSETQ. The CDR3 loop spans 17 amino acids. For the CDR3, the DNA is TGCGCCAGCAGGTCATCTTTCGGGACAGCAATCCAAGAGACCCAGTACTTC. This codes for CASRSSFGTAIQETQYF.

This chain uses TRBV11-3 with TRBJ2-3, with D maybe TRBD2 (5 bases). This CDR3 is built from 14 residues. Per germline, CDR1 SGHNT and CDR2 YENEEA. V was shortened by 4 bases and J by 1 base, with 9 bases between the two germline ends. The CDR3 loop is CASSSPEGTDTQYF. CDR3 in DNA: TGTGCCAGCAGCTCTCCGGAGGGCACAGATACGCAGTATTTT.

The chain recombines TRBV4-1 with TRBJ1-1; the D is unclear. CDR1 and CDR2 from the germline V gene are MGHRA and YSYEKL. The CDR3 runs to 14 residues. The ends were cut back, 2 bases at V and 0 bases at J, with 7 bases in the middle. This CDR3 is CASSQKELNTEAFF. The DNA of the CDR3 is TGCGCCAGCAGCCAAAAGGAGTTGAACACTGAAGCTTTCTTT.

The J gene is TRBJ1-5, the V gene TRBV28, with 7 nucleotides matching TRBD1. Losses at the gene ends were 11 bases for V and 2 bases for J; bases not matched to a gene: 9. The CDR3 extends over 14 amino acids. CDR1 and CDR2 from the germline V gene are MDHEN and SYDVKM. This chain's CDR3 is CAGGQMMGNQPQHF. The CDR3 DNA reads TGTGCCGGGGGACAGATGATGGGCAATCAGCCCCAGCATTTT.

This clone was observed a single time. This chain links TRBV5-1 with TRBJ2-7; perhaps TRBD2 as D (6 bases). V lost 3 bases to trimming and J lost 7 bases, with 14 bases between them. Germline CDR1 reads SGHRS; CDR2 reads YFSETQ. The CDR3 sequence is 13 residues long. The CDR3 is CASSYYTGEEQYF. The CDR3 nucleotides are TGCGCCAGCAGCTATTACACGGGGGAGGAGCAGTACTTC.

The chain has TRBV11-2 and TRBJ2-7; 7 bases fit TRBD2. V shed 3 bases and J 5 bases; nucleotides not matched to a gene: 7. Per germline, CDR1 SGHAT and CDR2 FQNNGV. This CDR3 is 14 amino acids long. Here the CDR3 DNA reads TGTGCCAGCAGCTTCCTACGGGAGGCCAACGAGCAGTACTTC. This codes for CASSFLREANEQYF.

The chain couples TRBV5-1 to TRBJ2-7; 7 positions agree with TRBD1. CDR3 length: 14 residues. Germline CDR1 SGHRS, CDR2 YFSETQ. V lost 0 bases to trimming and J lost 4 bases; unmatched junction nucleotides: 4. The CDR3 sequence: CASSLEQGLYEQYF. The CDR3 DNA reads as TGCGCCAGCAGCTTGGAACAGGGGTTGTACGAGCAGTACTTC.

This clone was counted a few times. This rearrangement joins TRBV5-1 to TRBJ2-5, with D possibly TRBD1 on 7 matching bases. This CDR3 comprises 14 residues. Trimming took off 3 bases at V and 4 bases at J, with 13 bases between the two ends. CDR1 is SGHRS and CDR2 is YFSETQ in the germline V gene. In DNA, the CDR3 is TGCGCCAGCAGCTCCCCGCAGGGGGGAGAGACCCAGTACTTC. Its protein product is CASSSPQGGETQYF.

The J gene is TRBJ2-2, the V gene TRBV9; D not certain. The CDR3 is made up of 16 amino acids. Germline CDR1 and CDR2: SGDLS and YYNGEE. V was pared by 4 bases and J by 7 bases, with 20 bases between. The CDR3 DNA follows: TGTGCCAGCAGCCCCTCTACGTTCCAGGTTGGCGGGGAGCTGTTTTTT. This translates into CASSPSTFQVGGELFF.

The rearrangement joins TRBV15 to TRBJ1-4; 9 bases are a match to TRBD1. The V segment lost 5 bases and the J segment 1 base; nucleotides outside the gene matches: 5. The CDR3 length is 16 residues. Germline V gene lookup returns CDR1 LNHNV and CDR2 YYDKDF (reference sequence). The CDR3 sequence is CATSPGQGVTNEKLFF. The DNA of the CDR3 is TGTGCCACCAGCCCGGGACAGGGCGTAACTAATGAAAAACTGTTTTTT.

This sequence joins TRBV30 and TRBJ1-5; 7 bases are shared with TRBD1. With V trimmed by 0 bases and J by 6 bases, 11 bases remained unmatched. The CDR3 runs 16 residues. CDR1 is GTSNPN, CDR2 SVGIG, per germline (reference sequence). The CDR3 nucleotides read TGTGCCTGGAGTGTCCCCGTGACAGGGATGGGTCAGCCCCAGCATTTT. It codes for CAWSVPVTGMGQPQHF.

The chain combines TRBV7-2 with TRBJ2-1; D gene uncertain. Trimming stripped 2 bases from V and 8 bases from J, with 13 bases between. The CDR3 sequence is 14 residues long. Germline CDR1 reads SGHTA; CDR2 reads FQGNSA. The CDR3: CASSLSPELYEQFF. The CDR3 DNA reads as TGTGCCAGCAGCTTAAGTCCGGAGTTATATGAGCAGTTCTTC.

The chain is built from TRBV5-4 and TRBJ1-1; 7 bases are shared with TRBD1. Trimming at V came to 1 base and at J to 3 bases, leaving 3 bases not matched to a gene. Germline V gene lookup returns CDR1 SGHNT and CDR2 YYREEE (reference sequence). The length of the CDR3 is 14 residues. DNA for the CDR3: TGTGCCAGCAGCTTGCGGGACAGTTACACTGAAGCTTTCTTT. Protein: CASSLRDSYTEAFF.

The rearrangement links TRBV2 to TRBJ1-4; D gene ambiguous. The CDR3 runs to 12 residues. V dropped 10 bases and J dropped 8 bases, with 14 bases sitting between them. Germline V gene lookup returns CDR1 SNHLY and CDR2 FYNNEI. CDR3 residues: CATTGSREKLFF. CDR3 coding DNA: TGTGCCACAACGGGGAGTCGAGAAAAACTGTTTTTT.

The CDR3 sequence is CASSLAGLADIPSYNEQFF. CDR3 DNA sequence: TGTGCCAGCAGCTTAGCAGGGCTAGCGGACATACCCTCCTACAATGAGCAGTTCTTC. This chain joins TRBV7-9 and TRBJ2-1; 7 bases line up with TRBD2. The CDR3 length is 19 residues. CDR1 is SEHNR, CDR2 FQNEAQ, per germline (reference sequence). V dropped 0 bases and J dropped 0; count of bases not matched to a gene: 11. Drawing the rest from reference TRBV7-9 and TRBJ2-1, the complete variable domain is DTGVSQNPRHKITKRGQNVTFRCDPISEHNRLYWYRQTLGQGPEFLTYFQNEAQLEKSRLLSDRFSAERPKGSFSTLEIQRTEQGDSAMYLCASSLAGLADIPSYNEQFFGPGTRLTVL.

The chain carries TRBV2 and TRBJ2-5; no definite D call. Deletions cut 4 bases from V and 1 base from J, with 7 bases between. The CDR3 contains 13 residues. CDR1 and CDR2 from the germline V gene are SNHLY and FYNNEI. This CDR3 is CASSAFRQETQYF. The CDR3 DNA is TGTGCCAGCAGTGCGTTCCGCCAAGAGACCCAGTACTTC.

The chain has TRBV6-5 and TRBJ1-6; D not resolved. CDR3 size: 16 residues. Germline CDR1 is MNHEY and CDR2 is SVGAGI. The ends were cut back, 2 bases at V and 3 bases at J, with 11 bases in the middle. The CDR3 protein is CASSYEEAHYNSPLHF. CDR3 bases: TGTGCCAGCAGTTACGAAGAGGCCCACTATAATTCACCCCTCCACTTT.

This sequence joins TRBV28 and TRBJ2-1; D is possibly TRBD1 (5 bases). V was shortened by 7 bases and J by 3 bases, with 10 bases between the two germline ends. This CDR3 is built from 13 residues. Germline-derived CDR1 and CDR2 are MDHEN and SYDVKM. CDR3 residues: CASNWGLYNEQFF. The CDR3 DNA reads as TGTGCCAGCAACTGGGGCCTCTACAATGAGCAGTTCTTC.

The V gene is TRBV7-8, the J gene TRBJ2-7, with no clear D. V lost 5 bases and J lost 2, with 13 bases in between. The CDR3 sequence is 14 residues long. Germline V lookup: CDR1 SGHVS, CDR2 FQNEAQ. CDR3 sequence (DNA): TGTGCCAGCAGCCAAGCCCGTCCCCCCTACGAGCAGTACTTC. It is translated as CASSQARPPYEQYF.